Presented here are 7 T cell receptor beta chains from one specimen sequenced in a study of regulatory T cells in long-lasting Graves disease. Libraries of TCR beta came from iRepertoire HTBI primers plus Arm-PCR of CDR3 regions. Each CDR3 protein is one row after TCRdb ran MiXCR on the multiplex PCR reads. The sample lists approximately 290,000 distinct CDR3 sequences, under 25% occurring once. Indicated time point: persistent/refractory GD, antithyroid drugs over 5 years with positive TRAb. Preparation of the TCR library used RNA extracted from PBMCs. The sample in question was peripheral blood mononuclear cells (PBMCs), obtained when the disease was refractory, from a patient treated with antithyroid drugs. The receptor source for this set is a female donor with Graves disease.

This sequence joins TRBV6-2 or TRBV6-3 and TRBJ2-7; D may match TRBD1 or TRBD2 (5 bases each). The CDR3 is 17 amino acids. Trimming took 10 bases from V and 1 from J, leaving 26 bases between them. Germline values: CDR1 MNHEY, CDR2 SVGEGT. Written as DNA, the CDR3 is TGTGCCAAGGGGACCCGAGAAGGGTCAGAACTATCCTACGAGCAGTACTTC. It encodes CAKGTREGSELSYEQYF.

This clonotype occurred many times. This chain connects TRBV10-3 to TRBJ1-5, with D perhaps matching TRBD1 (5 bases). CDR3 size: 14 residues. The V end lost 10 bases, the J end lost 2 bases, and 15 bases lay between the germline ends. The germline CDR1 and CDR2 sequences are ENHRY and SYGVKD. CDR3 bases: TGTGCCAGTGGGACCCCTGGGGGCAATCAGCCCCAGCATTTT. Translation gives CASGTPGGNQPQHF.

The table lists this clonotype with a count of one. This chain connects TRBV6-1 to TRBJ2-5, with 8 bases fitting TRBD2. The ends lost 6 bases at V and 4 bases at J; junction bases unmatched: 10. CDR1 and CDR2 from the germline V gene are MNHNS and SASEGT. The CDR3 is 15 amino acids. CDR3 protein: CASSNFGTSGETQYF. The CDR3 DNA is TGTGCCAGCAGCAATTTCGGGACTAGTGGAGAGACCCAGTACTTC.

This clonotype was seen repeatedly, ten times or more. The chain combines TRBV5-1 with TRBJ1-2, with unresolved D. Germline V gene sequence: CDR1 SGHRS, CDR2 YFSETQ. The length of the CDR3 is 16 residues. Trimming stripped 0 bases from V and 0 bases from J, with 12 bases between. The CDR3, as DNA: TGCGCCAGCAGCTTGGTAGCAGAACACACTAACTATGGCTACACCTTC. Translated, it gives CASSLVAEHTNYGYTF.

This clonotype was observed a few times. V and J are TRBV19 and TRBJ1-1; the match to TRBD1 covers 7 bases. The V segment lost 3 bases and the J segment 6 bases; nucleotides outside the gene matches: 13. Germline V gives CDR1 LNHDA, CDR2 SQIVND (reference sequence). There are 16 residues in the CDR3. Here the CDR3 DNA reads TGTGCCAGTAGTATGGGCAGGGGGTACGTCGGGGCTGAAGCTTTCTTT. Protein product: CASSMGRGYVGAEAFF.

The chain links TRBV12-3 or TRBV12-4 to TRBJ2-1, with TRBD1 as a possible D gene (5 bases). The V end lost 5 bases, the J end lost 5 bases, and 13 bases lay between the germline ends. CDR3 length: 14 amino acids. CDR3: CASSLQLGHNEQFF. As DNA, the CDR3 is TGTGCCAGCAGTCTACAATTGGGGCACAATGAGCAGTTCTTC.

This clonotype has more than one count but fewer than ten. The J gene is TRBJ2-7, the V gene TRBV12-3 or TRBV12-4; no reliable D call. This CDR3 has 13 amino acids. Trimming took off 4 bases at V and 4 bases at J, with 11 bases between the two ends. CDR3 DNA: TGTGCCAGCAGTTCCCCTAACAGTTACGAGCAGTACTTC. Translation: CASSSPNSYEQYF.